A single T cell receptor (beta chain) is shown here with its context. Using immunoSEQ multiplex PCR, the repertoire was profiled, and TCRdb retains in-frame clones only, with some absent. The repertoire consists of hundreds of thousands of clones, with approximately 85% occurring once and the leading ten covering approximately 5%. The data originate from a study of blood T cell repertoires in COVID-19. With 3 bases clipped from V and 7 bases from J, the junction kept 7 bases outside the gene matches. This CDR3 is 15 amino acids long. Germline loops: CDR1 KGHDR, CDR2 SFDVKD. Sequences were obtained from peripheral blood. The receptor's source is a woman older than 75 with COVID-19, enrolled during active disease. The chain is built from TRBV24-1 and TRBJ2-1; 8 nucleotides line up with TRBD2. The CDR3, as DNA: TGTGCCACCAGTGATACCGGGGGGGCACAGAATGAGCAGTTCTTC. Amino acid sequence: CATSDTGGAQNEQFF.